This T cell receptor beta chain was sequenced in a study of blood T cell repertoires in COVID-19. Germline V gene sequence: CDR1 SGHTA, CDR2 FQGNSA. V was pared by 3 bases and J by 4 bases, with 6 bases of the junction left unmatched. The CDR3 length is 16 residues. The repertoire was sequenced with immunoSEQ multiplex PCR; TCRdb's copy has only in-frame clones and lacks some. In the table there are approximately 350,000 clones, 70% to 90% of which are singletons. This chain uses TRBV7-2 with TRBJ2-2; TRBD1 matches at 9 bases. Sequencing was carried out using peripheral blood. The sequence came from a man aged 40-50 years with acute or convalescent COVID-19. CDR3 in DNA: TGTGCCAGCAGCTTTATAACAGGGGGCCCCACCGGGGAGCTGTTTTTT. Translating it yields CASSFITGGPTGELFF.